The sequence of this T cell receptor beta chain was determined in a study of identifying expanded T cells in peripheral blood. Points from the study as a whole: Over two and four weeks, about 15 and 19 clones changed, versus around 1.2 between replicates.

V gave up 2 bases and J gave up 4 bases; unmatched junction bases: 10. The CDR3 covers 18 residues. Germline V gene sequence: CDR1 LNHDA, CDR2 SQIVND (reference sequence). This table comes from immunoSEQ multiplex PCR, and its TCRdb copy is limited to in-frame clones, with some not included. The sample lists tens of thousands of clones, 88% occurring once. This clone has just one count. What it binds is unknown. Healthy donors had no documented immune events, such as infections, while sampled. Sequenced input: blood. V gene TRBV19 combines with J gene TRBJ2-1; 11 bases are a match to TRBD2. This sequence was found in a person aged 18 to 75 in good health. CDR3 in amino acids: CASSIPAGTSGSYNEQFF. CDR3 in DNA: TGTGCCAGTAGTATACCGGCCGGGACTAGCGGATCTTACAATGAGCAGTTCTTC.